This TCR beta chain comes out of a study of post-analysis software for immune sequencing data. Study context: Several disease courses (relapsing-remitting, secondary progressive and progressive-relapsing) of multiple sclerosis were included.

Study-level results: With TRBV5-6, TRBV5-1 and TRBV20-1 included, about five TRBV segments were more frequent in patients than in controls. With F measure, samples from one preparation batch clustered together strongly. For normalized Chao1 diversity, multiple sclerosis patients scored significantly lower than controls did.

Unique molecular identifiers were built into the TCR beta cDNA libraries. TCRdb re-derived calls from the PCR reads in MiXCR, one entry per CDR3 protein. The sample consists of more than 450,000 distinct CDR3 sequences, about 44% of them appearing once. There are many counts of this clonotype. The target antigen is unknown. CDR1 is SGHAT, CDR2 FQNNGV, per germline. Trimming removed 11 bases at V and 1 base at J, with 17 bases between. This CDR3 is built from 14 residues. The clonotype was recovered from a girl between 10 and 17 years old with multiple sclerosis. This chain uses TRBV11-2 with TRBJ2-5, with D unclear. The material sequenced was blood. CDR3 sequence reads: CASQKRRTQETQYF. CDR3 in DNA: TGTGCCTCTCAGAAACGGCGGACCCAAGAGACCCAGTACTTC.